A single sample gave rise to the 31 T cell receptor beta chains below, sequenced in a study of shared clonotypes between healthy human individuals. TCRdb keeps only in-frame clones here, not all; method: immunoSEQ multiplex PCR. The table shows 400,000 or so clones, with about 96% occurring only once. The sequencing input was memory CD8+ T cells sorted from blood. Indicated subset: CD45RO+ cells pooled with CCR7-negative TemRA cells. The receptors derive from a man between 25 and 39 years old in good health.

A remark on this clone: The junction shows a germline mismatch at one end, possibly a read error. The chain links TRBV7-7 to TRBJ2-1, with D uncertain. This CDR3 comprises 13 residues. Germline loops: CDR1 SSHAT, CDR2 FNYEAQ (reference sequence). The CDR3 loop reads CASSLAFSNEQFF. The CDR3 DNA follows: TGTGCTAGCAGCTTAGCCTTCTCCAATGAGCAGTTCTTC.

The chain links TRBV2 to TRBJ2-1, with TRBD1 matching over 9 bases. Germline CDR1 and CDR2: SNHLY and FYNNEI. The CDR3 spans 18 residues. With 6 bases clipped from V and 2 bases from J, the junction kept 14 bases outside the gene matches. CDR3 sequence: CASSHLQGASGPYNEQFF. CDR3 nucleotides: TGTGCCAGCAGCCACCTACAGGGGGCGAGTGGGCCCTACAATGAGCAGTTCTTC.

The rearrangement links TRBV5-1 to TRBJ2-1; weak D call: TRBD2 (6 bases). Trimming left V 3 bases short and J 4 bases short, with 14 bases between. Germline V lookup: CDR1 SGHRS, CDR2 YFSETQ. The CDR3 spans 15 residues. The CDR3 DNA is TGCGCCAGCAGCTGGGGACTGGCCCAATACAATGAGCAGTTCTTC. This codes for CASSWGLAQYNEQFF.

As DNA, the CDR3 is TGTGCCAGCAGCGTAGGAGGGTTCGAGGAGCTGTTTTTT. Its translation is CASSVGGFEELFF. The chain recombines TRBV9 with TRBJ2-2; tentative D call: TRBD2 (5 bases). The germline V gene encodes CDR1 SGDLS and CDR2 YYNGEE. The CDR3 runs 13 residues. The germline V and J ends were trimmed by 0 bases and 10 bases, with 10 bases remaining between them.

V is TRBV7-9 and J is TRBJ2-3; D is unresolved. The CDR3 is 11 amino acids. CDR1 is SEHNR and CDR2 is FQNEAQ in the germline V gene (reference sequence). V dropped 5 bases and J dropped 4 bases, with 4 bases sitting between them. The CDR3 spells CASSDADTQYF. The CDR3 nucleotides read TGTGCCAGCAGCGATGCAGATACGCAGTATTTT.

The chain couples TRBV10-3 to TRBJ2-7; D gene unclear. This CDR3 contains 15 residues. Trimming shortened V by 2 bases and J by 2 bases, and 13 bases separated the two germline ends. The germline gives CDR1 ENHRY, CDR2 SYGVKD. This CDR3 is CAISEGRGQTYEQYF. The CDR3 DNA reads TGTGCCATCAGTGAGGGCCGTGGGCAGACCTACGAGCAGTACTTC.

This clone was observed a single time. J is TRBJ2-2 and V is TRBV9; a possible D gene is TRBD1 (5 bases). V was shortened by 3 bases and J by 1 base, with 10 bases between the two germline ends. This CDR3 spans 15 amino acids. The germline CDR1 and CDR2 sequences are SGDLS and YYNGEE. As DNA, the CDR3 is TGTGCCAGCAGCGGCAAAAGGGGGAACACCGGGGAGCTGTTTTTT. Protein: CASSGKRGNTGELFF.

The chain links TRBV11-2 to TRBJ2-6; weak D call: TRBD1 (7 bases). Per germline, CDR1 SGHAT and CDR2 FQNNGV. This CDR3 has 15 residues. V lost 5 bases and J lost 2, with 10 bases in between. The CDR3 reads CASSLRGAGANVLTF. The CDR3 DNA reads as TGTGCCAGCAGCCTCAGGGGGGCTGGGGCCAACGTCCTGACTTTC.

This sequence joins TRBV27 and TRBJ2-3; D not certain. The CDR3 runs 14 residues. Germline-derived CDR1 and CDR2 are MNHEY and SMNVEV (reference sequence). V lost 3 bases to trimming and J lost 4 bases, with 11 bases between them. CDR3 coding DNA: TGTGCCAGCAGTTTTTATCCGTGGTCAGATACGCAGTATTTT. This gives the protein CASSFYPWSDTQYF.

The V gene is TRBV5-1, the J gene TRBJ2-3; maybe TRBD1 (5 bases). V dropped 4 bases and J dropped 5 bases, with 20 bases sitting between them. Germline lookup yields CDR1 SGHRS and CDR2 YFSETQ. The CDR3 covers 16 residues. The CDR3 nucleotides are TGCGCCAGCAGCAAGAGACAGAATAAGTGGGGAGATACGCAGTATTTT. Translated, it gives CASSKRQNKWGDTQYF.

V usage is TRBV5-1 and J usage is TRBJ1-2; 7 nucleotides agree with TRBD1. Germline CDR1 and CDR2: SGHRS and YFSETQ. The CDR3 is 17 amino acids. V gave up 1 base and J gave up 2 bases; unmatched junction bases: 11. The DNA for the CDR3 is TGCGCCAGCAGCTTGCTCTTTGCGGACAGGAAGAACTATGGCTACACCTTC. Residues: CASSLLFADRKNYGYTF.

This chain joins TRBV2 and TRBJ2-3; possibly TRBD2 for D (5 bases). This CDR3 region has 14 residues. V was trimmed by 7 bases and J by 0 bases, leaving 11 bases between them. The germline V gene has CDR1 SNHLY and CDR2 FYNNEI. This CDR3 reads CASNPGISTDTQYF. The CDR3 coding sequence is TGTGCCAGCAATCCGGGAATTAGCACAGATACGCAGTATTTT.

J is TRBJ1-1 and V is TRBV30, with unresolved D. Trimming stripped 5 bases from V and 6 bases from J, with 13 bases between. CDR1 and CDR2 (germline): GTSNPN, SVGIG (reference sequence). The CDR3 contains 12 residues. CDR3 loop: CAWEQADAEAFF. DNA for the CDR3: TGTGCCTGGGAGCAGGCCGACGCTGAAGCTTTCTTT.

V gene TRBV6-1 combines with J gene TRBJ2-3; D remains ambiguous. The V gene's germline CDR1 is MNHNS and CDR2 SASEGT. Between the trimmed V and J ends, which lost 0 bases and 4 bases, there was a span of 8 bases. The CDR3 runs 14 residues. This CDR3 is CASSEARRADTQYF. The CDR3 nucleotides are TGTGCCAGCAGTGAAGCAAGAAGGGCAGATACGCAGTATTTT.

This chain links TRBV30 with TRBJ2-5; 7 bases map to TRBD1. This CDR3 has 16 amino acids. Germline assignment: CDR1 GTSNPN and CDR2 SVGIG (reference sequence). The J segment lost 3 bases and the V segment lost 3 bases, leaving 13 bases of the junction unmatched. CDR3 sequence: CAWRRRGGAPKETQYF. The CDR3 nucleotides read TGTGCCTGGAGGAGACGAGGGGGCGCCCCCAAAGAGACCCAGTACTTC.

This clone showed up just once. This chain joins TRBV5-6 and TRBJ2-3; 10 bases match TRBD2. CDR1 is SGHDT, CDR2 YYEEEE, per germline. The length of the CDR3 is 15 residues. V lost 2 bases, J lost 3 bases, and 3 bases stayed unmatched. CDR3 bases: TGTGCCAGCAGCTTAACTAGCGGGACGACAGATACGCAGTATTTT. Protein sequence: CASSLTSGTTDTQYF.

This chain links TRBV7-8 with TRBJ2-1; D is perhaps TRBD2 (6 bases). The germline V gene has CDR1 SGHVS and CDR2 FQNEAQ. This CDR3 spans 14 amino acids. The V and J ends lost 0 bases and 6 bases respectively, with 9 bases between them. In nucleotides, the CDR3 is TGTGCCAGCAGCTTAGCCTTGGGGGGCAATGAGCAGTTCTTC. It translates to CASSLALGGNEQFF.

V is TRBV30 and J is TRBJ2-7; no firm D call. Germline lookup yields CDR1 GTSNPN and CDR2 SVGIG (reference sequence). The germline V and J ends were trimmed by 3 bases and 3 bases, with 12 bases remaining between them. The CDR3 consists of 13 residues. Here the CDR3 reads CAWSLGPNYEQYF. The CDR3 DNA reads TGTGCCTGGAGCTTAGGGCCGAACTACGAGCAGTACTTC.

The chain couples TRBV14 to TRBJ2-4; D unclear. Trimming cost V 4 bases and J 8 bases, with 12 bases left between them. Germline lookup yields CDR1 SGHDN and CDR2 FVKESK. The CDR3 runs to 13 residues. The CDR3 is CASSPVGGDIQYF. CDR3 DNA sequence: TGTGCCAGCAGCCCCGTAGGTGGTGACATTCAGTACTTC. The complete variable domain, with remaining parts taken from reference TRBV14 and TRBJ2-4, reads EAGVTQFPSHSVIEKGQTVTLRCDPISGHDNLYWYRRVMGKEIKFLLHFVKESKQDESGMPNNRFLAERTGGTYSTLKVQPAELEDSGVYFCASSPVGGDIQYFGAGTRLSVL.

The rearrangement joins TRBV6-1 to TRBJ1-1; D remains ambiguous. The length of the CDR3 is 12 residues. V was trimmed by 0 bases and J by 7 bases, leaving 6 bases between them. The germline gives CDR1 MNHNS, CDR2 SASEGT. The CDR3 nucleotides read TGTGCCAGCAGTGAAGCTGGGGATGAAGCTTTCTTT. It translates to CASSEAGDEAFF.

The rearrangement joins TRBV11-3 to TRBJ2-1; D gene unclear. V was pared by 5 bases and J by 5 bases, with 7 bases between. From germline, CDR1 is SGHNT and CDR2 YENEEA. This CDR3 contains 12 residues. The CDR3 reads CASSRSNNEQFF. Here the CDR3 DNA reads TGTGCCAGCAGCCGATCCAACAATGAGCAGTTCTTC.

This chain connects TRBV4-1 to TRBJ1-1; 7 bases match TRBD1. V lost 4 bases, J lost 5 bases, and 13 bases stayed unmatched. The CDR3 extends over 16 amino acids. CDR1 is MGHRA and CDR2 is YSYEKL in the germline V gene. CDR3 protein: CASSLQGSRAVTEAFF. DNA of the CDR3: TGCGCCAGCAGCCTACAGGGGTCGAGGGCCGTTACTGAAGCTTTCTTT.

The CDR3 loop reads CAWSPGTSGSNEQFF. The CDR3 region has the DNA TGTGCCTGGAGTCCGGGGACTAGCGGGAGCAATGAGCAGTTCTTC. The chain couples TRBV30 to TRBJ2-1; 14 nucleotides agree with TRBD2. CDR3 length equals 15 residues. V gave up 2 bases and J gave up 6 bases; unmatched junction bases: 3. Germline values: CDR1 GTSNPN, CDR2 SVGIG (reference sequence).

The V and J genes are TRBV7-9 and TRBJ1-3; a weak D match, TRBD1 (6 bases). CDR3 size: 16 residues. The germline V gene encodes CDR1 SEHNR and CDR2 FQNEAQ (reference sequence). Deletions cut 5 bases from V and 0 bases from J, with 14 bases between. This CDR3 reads CASSRGQKNSGNTIYF. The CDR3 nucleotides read TGTGCCAGCAGCAGAGGACAGAAAAACTCTGGAAACACCATATATTTT.

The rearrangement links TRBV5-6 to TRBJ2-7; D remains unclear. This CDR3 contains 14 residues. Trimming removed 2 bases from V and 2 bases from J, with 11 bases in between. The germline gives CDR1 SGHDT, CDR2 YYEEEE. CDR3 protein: CASSFSGRTYEQYF. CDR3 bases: TGTGCCAGCAGCTTTTCAGGCCGAACCTACGAGCAGTACTTC. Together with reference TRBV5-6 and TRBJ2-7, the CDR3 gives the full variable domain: DAGVTQSPTHLIKTRGQQVTLRCSPKSGHDTVSWYQQALGQGPQFIFQYYEEEERQRGNFPDRFSGHQFPNYSSELNVNALLLGDSALYLCASSFSGRTYEQYFGPGTRLTVT.

The CDR3 DNA sequence: TGTGCCAGCAGCTTAGATAGAGGACACCGGCCCAACACTGAAGCTTTCTTT. Protein: CASSLDRGHRPNTEAFF. This rearrangement joins TRBV7-6 to TRBJ1-1; TRBD1 is a possible D gene (5 bases). The germline V and J ends were trimmed by 1 base and 2 bases, with 17 bases remaining between them. This CDR3 region has 17 residues. Per the germline V gene, CDR1 is SGHVS and CDR2 is FNYEAQ.

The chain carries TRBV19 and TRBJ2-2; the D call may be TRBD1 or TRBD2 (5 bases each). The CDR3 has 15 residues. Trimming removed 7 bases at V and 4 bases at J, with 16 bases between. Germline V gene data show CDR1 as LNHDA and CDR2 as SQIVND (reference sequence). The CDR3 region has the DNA TGTGCCAGTAAGCCCCGGACTCAGGGCACCGGGGAGCTGTTTTTT. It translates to CASKPRTQGTGELFF.

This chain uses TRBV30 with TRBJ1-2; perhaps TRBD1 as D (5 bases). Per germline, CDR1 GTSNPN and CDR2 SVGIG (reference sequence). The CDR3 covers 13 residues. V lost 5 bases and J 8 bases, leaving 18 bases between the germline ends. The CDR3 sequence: CAWDRSGIWGYTF. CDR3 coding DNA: TGTGCCTGGGATCGTTCAGGGATATGGGGCTACACCTTC. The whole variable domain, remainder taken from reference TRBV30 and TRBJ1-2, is SQTIHQWPATLVQPVGSPLSLECTVEGTSNPNLYWYRQAAGRGLQLLFYSVGIGQISSEVPQNLSASRPQDRQFILSSKKLLLSDSGFYLCAWDRSGIWGYTFGSGTRLTVV.

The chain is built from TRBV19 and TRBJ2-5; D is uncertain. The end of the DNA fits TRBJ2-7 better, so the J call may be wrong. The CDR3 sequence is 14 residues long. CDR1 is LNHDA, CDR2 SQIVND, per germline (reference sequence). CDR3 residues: CAIPWVAGVYEQYF. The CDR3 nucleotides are TGTGCCATTCCATGGGTAGCAGGAGTCTACGAGCAGTACTTC.

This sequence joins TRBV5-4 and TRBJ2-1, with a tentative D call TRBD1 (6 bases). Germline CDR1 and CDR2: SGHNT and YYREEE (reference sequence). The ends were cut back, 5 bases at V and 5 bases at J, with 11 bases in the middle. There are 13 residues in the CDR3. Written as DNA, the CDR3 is TGTGCCAGCAGACAAACAGGGAACAATGAGCAGTTCTTC. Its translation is CASRQTGNNEQFF.

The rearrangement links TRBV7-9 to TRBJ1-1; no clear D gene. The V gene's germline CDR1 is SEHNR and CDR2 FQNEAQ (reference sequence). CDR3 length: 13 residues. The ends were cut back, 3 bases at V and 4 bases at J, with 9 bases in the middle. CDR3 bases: TGTGCCAGCAGCTTTTGGAAGGGCACTGAAGCTTTCTTT. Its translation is CASSFWKGTEAFF.